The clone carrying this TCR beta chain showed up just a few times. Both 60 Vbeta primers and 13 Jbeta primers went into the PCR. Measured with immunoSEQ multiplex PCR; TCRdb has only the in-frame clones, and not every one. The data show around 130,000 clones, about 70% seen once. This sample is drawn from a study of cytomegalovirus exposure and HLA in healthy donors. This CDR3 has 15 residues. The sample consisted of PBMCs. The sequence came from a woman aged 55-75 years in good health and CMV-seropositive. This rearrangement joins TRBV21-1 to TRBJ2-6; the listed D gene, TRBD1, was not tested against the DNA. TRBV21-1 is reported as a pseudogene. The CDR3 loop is CASGRDRPGANVLTF. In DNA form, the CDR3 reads TGTGCCAGTGGGAGGGACAGGCCTGGGGCCAACGTCCTGACTTTC.